This T cell receptor (beta chain) was profiled in a study of CD8+CD57+ T cells in acquired aplastic anemia. The overall study: Yields of DNA that came from sorted CD4+ and CD8+ cells averaged approximately 3.5 ug. Study-level results: It was found that under 30 CD8+ CDR3 sequences were shared between patients and controls.

A word on this clonotype: Its antigen is not known.

Individuals selected for sequencing had exhibited CD8+CD57+ cell expansion on flow cytometry. The V and J ends lost 5 bases and 4 bases respectively, with 5 bases between them. In germline, CDR1 is SEHNR, CDR2 FQNEAQ (reference sequence). CDR3 length: 11 amino acids. TCR beta VDJ combinations and CDR3 sequences were profiled from genomic DNA. TCRdb itself ran the reads through MiXCR, one entry per CDR3 protein. Of 180,000 or so distinct CDR3 sequences listed, 40% to 50% were seen once; the top ten hold approximately 1%. Sequencing was carried out using sorted CD4+, CD8+, or CD8+CD57+ T cells (not recorded which) from PBMCs. This chain joins TRBV7-9 and TRBJ2-5; D not resolved. The clonotype originates from a human donor with aplastic anemia. CDR3 amino acids: CASSPRETQYF. CDR3 DNA sequence: TGTGCCAGCAGCCCTCGAGAGACCCAGTACTTC. The full variable domain, rest sourced from reference TRBV7-9 and TRBJ2-5, is DTGVSQNPRHKITKRGQNVTFRCDPISEHNRLYWYRQTLGQGPEFLTYFQNEAQLEKSRLLSDRFSAERPKGSFSTLEIQRTEQGDSAMYLCASSPRETQYFGPGTRLLVL.